What follows are 22 T cell receptor beta chains derived from one specimen sequenced in a study of cytomegalovirus exposure and HLA in healthy donors (dated by TCRdb to 2017 to 2019). The library was built by means of the immunoSEQ multiplex PCR assay. The multiplex PCR relied on a mix of 60 forward primers for TCR Vbeta segments and 13 reverse primers for TCR Jbeta segments. The table was pulled from immuneACCESS by TCRdb, which kept in-frame rearrangements only. Such tables lose some clones; where checked, under half of the loss comes from unresolved V genes, and the rest has no known cause. The sample table lists more than 140,000 clones, more than 65% of them with a count of one. Jointly, the top ten make up about 5.6% of the sample. Sequenced material: PBMCs. The receptors were gathered from a man aged 25-45 years in good health and CMV-seropositive.

The J gene is TRBJ1-3, the V gene TRBV28, with unresolved D. This CDR3 has 15 residues. The germline gives CDR1 MDHEN, CDR2 SYDVKM. Between the trimmed V and J ends, which lost 6 bases and 0 bases, there was a span of 12 bases. CDR3 sequence reads: CASSSGEFSGNTIYF. DNA of the CDR3: TGTGCCAGCAGCTCCGGGGAATTCTCTGGAAACACCATATATTTT. Full variable domain (rest looked up from reference TRBV28 and TRBJ1-3): DVKVTQSSRYLVKRTGEKVFLECVQDMDHENMFWYRQDPGLGLRLIYFSYDVKMKEKGDIPEGYSVSREKKERFSLILESASTNQTSMYLCASSSGEFSGNTIYFGEGSWLTVV.

The chain carries TRBV15 and TRBJ2-7, with 12 bases matching TRBD2. The CDR3 runs 16 residues. The junction had 5 bases not matched to a gene; V was cut back by 2 bases and J by 3 bases. In germline, CDR1 is LNHNV, CDR2 YYDKDF (reference sequence). The CDR3 DNA reads TGTGCCACCAGCAGACTTCCGGGACTAGCGGGCTACGAGCAGTACTTC. This codes for CATSRLPGLAGYEQYF.

V gene TRBV9 combines with J gene TRBJ2-5; 12 bases line up with TRBD2. J lost 5 bases, V lost 3 bases, and 8 bases had no gene match. CDR3 length: 16 amino acids. Germline V gene sequence: CDR1 SGDLS, CDR2 YYNGEE. The CDR3 DNA follows: TGTGCCAGCAGCGCTCGACTAGCGGGGGTCGGGGAGACCCAGTACTTC. It specifies CASSARLAGVGETQYF.

This sequence joins TRBV28 and TRBJ1-1; 7 positions match TRBD1. The CDR3 has 16 amino acids. Germline V gene sequence: CDR1 MDHEN, CDR2 SYDVKM. V was clipped by 6 bases and J by 0 bases; unmatched bases: 10. The DNA for the CDR3 is TGTGCCAGCAGCGAAACAGGGGATACTATGAACACTGAAGCTTTCTTT. Residues: CASSETGDTMNTEAFF.

This chain links TRBV11-2 with TRBJ1-2; D is uncertain. Germline values: CDR1 SGHAT, CDR2 FQNNGV. Trimming stripped 0 bases from V and 7 bases from J, with 9 bases between. The CDR3 covers 13 residues. CDR3 region: CASSLDRGGGYTF. For the CDR3, the DNA is TGTGCCAGCAGCTTAGATCGAGGAGGTGGCTACACCTTC. The complete variable domain, with remaining parts taken from reference TRBV11-2 and TRBJ1-2, reads EAGVAQSPRYKIIEKRQSVAFWCNPISGHATLYWYQQILGQGPKLLIQFQNNGVVDDSQLPKDRFSAERLKGVDSTLKIQPAKLEDSAVYLCASSLDRGGGYTFGSGTRLTVV.

V and J are TRBV4-3 and TRBJ2-3, with 8 positions matching TRBD2. With 0 bases clipped from V and 5 bases from J, the junction kept 7 bases outside the gene matches. This CDR3 spans 16 amino acids. CDR1 and CDR2 (germline): LGHNA, YSLEER. The CDR3 sequence is CASSQDIGGGRDTQYF. CDR3 nucleotide sequence: TGCGCCAGCAGCCAAGATATCGGGGGGGGCAGAGATACGCAGTATTTT.

This sequence joins TRBV4-1 and TRBJ2-6; TRBD1 matches 12 bases. Trimming at V came to 5 bases and at J to 4 bases, leaving 6 bases not matched to a gene. Germline loops: CDR1 MGHRA, CDR2 YSYEKL. CDR3 length: 17 residues. CDR3 sequence (DNA): TGCGCCAGCAGCTTTACGGGACAGGGGGCCGGGGCCAACGTCCTGACTTTC. Protein sequence: CASSFTGQGAGANVLTF.

The CDR3 here is CASGLVLVHRAYYQETQYF. The CDR3 nucleotides are TGTGCTAGTGGTTTGGTACTGGTCCACAGGGCTTACTACCAAGAGACCCAGTACTTC. This chain connects TRBV12-5 to TRBJ2-5, with TRBD1 as a possible D gene (6 bases). In germline, CDR1 is LGHNT, CDR2 FRNRAP. This CDR3 has 19 residues. With 0 bases removed from V and 0 bases from J, the gap between germline ends came to 20 bases.

This chain links TRBV6-5 with TRBJ1-4; no reliable D call. V lost 8 bases and J lost 8, with 15 bases in between. Germline assignment: CDR1 MNHEY and CDR2 SVGAGI. CDR3 length: 13 amino acids. The CDR3 DNA is TGTGCCAGCCATGGGAGATCGGGGGAAAAACTGTTTTTT. It codes for CASHGRSGEKLFF.

A few counts support this clone. The chain combines TRBV6-4 with TRBJ2-3; TRBD1 agrees at 10 bases. V lost 7 bases, J lost 4 bases, and 14 bases stayed unmatched. This CDR3 is built from 17 residues. Germline V gene lookup returns CDR1 MRHNA and CDR2 SNTAGT. The CDR3 nucleotides are TGTGCCAGCAATAAGGACAGGGGGAAGTTTTGGGCAGATACGCAGTATTTT. The encoded protein is CASNKDRGKFWADTQYF.

The J gene is TRBJ2-3, the V gene TRBV30, with a weak D call TRBD2 (6 bases). V lost 3 bases and J lost 2, with 18 bases in between. The germline V gene has CDR1 GTSNPN and CDR2 SVGIG (reference sequence). CDR3 size: 16 residues. The CDR3 DNA is TGTGCCTGGAGGGATTCTTTTGCGGGGAACACAGATACGCAGTATTTT. Translated, it gives CAWRDSFAGNTDTQYF.

This chain links TRBV7-2 with TRBJ1-6, with TRBD1 as a possible D gene (6 bases). Per the germline V gene, CDR1 is SGHTA and CDR2 is FQGNSA. The CDR3 runs to 15 residues. V was clipped by 5 bases and J by 11 bases, with 19 bases between them. Written as DNA, the CDR3 is TGTGCCAGCAGCGACCGACAGGCCGAGGAGGCACCCCTCCACTTT. It codes for CASSDRQAEEAPLHF.

The rearrangement links TRBV5-5 to TRBJ2-3, with D perhaps matching TRBD1 (5 bases). Trimming shortened V by 4 bases and J by 0 bases, and 12 bases separated the two germline ends. The CDR3 consists of 15 residues. The germline V gene has CDR1 SGHKS and CDR2 YYEKEE (reference sequence). CDR3 region: CASSETATSTDTQYF. The CDR3 DNA reads as TGTGCCAGCAGCGAGACAGCTACTAGCACAGATACGCAGTATTTT.

The gene calls are TRBV7-9 and TRBJ1-6; tentatively, D is TRBD1 (6 bases). V lost 5 bases and J 7 bases, leaving 21 bases between the germline ends. The CDR3 contains 17 residues. The germline V gene encodes CDR1 SEHNR and CDR2 FQNEAQ (reference sequence). The CDR3: CASSPNPRGAGNSPLHF. For the CDR3, the DNA is TGTGCCAGCAGCCCCAATCCCCGGGGGGCAGGAAATTCACCCCTCCACTTT.

This rearrangement joins TRBV7-2 to TRBJ2-1, with 12 bases matching TRBD2. The CDR3 is 16 residues long. Germline-derived CDR1 and CDR2 are SGHTA and FQGNSA. The V segment lost 0 bases and the J segment 7 bases; nucleotides outside the gene matches: 4. Written as DNA, the CDR3 is TGTGCCAGCAGCTTAGCGAGGACTAGCGGGGCTAATGAGCAGTTCTTC. As protein: CASSLARTSGANEQFF.

This clone was detected only once. The rearrangement uses TRBV6-5 and TRBJ1-5, with 9 bases lining up with TRBD1. CDR1 and CDR2 from the germline V gene are MNHEY and SVGAGI. Trimming at V came to 5 bases and at J to 6 bases, leaving 5 bases not matched to a gene. This CDR3 comprises 14 residues. The CDR3 coding sequence is TGTGCCAGCAGTGAAGGACAGGGGTTTCAGCCCCAGCATTTT. Protein sequence: CASSEGQGFQPQHF.

The V and J genes are TRBV30 and TRBJ2-7; D is perhaps TRBD2 (5 bases). This CDR3 is built from 14 residues. Trimming took 2 bases from V and 5 from J, leaving 16 bases between them. Germline CDR1 reads GTSNPN; CDR2 reads SVGIG (reference sequence). CDR3 sequence: CAWSPPTWENEQYF. The CDR3 DNA reads TGTGCCTGGAGTCCTCCTACCTGGGAGAACGAGCAGTACTTC.

The genes are TRBV27 and TRBJ2-4, with 10 bases that match TRBD2. The length of the CDR3 is 17 residues. Trimming at V came to 3 bases and at J to 2 bases, leaving 7 bases not matched to a gene. Germline V gene lookup returns CDR1 MNHEY and CDR2 SMNVEV (reference sequence). The DNA for the CDR3 is TGTGCCAGCAGTTTTTACTCAGCGGGGGGGCCCAAAAACATTCAGTACTTC. This encodes CASSFYSAGGPKNIQYF.

This chain connects TRBV7-9 to TRBJ2-4; 7 bases line up with TRBD2. This CDR3 is built from 13 residues. Germline assignment: CDR1 SEHNR and CDR2 FQNEAQ (reference sequence). With 1 base clipped from V and 9 bases from J, the junction kept 3 bases outside the gene matches. The CDR3 sequence: CASSLEGRGIQYF. CDR3 nucleotides: TGTGCCAGCAGCTTAGAAGGGAGGGGCATTCAGTACTTC.

The J gene is TRBJ2-2, the V gene TRBV5-1; D is unclear. V gave up 1 base and J gave up 4 bases, with 11 bases separating them. CDR1 SGHRS and CDR2 YFSETQ come from the germline V gene. The CDR3 is made up of 15 amino acids. As DNA, the CDR3 is TGCGCCAGCAGCTTGTCGGGTTTGAGCACCGGGGAGCTGTTTTTT. Translated: CASSLSGLSTGELFF.

The chain recombines TRBV6-5 with TRBJ2-1, with 7 bases aligning to TRBD2. V was pared by 6 bases and J by 10 bases, with 12 bases of the junction left unmatched. Germline loops: CDR1 MNHEY, CDR2 SVGAGI. The CDR3 is 14 residues long. CDR3 region: CASSRTTLAAEQFF. CDR3 coding DNA: TGTGCCAGCAGCCGAACTACCCTAGCGGCCGAGCAGTTCTTC.

The J gene is TRBJ2-7, the V gene TRBV6-5; 7 bases fit TRBD1. The CDR3 runs 12 residues. V shed 10 bases, J shed 4 bases, and the junction held 7 bases outside the gene matches. Germline V gene data show CDR1 as MNHEY and CDR2 as SVGAGI. The CDR3 sequence is CATMTGSYEQYF. CDR3 in DNA: TGTGCCACGATGACAGGGTCTTACGAGCAGTACTTC.